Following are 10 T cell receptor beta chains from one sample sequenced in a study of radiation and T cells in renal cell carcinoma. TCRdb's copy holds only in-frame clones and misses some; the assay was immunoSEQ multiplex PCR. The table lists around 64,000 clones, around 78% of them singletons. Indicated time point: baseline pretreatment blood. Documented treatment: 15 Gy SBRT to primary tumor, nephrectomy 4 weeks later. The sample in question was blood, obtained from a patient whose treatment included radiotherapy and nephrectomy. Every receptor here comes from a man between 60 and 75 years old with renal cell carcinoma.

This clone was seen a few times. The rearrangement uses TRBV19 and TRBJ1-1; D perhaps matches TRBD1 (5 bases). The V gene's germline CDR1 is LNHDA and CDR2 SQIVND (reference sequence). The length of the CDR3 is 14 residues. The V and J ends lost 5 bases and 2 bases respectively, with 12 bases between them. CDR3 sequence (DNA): TGTGCCAGTAGTGTCACAGGTACTAACACTGAAGCTTTCTTT. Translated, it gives CASSVTGTNTEAFF.

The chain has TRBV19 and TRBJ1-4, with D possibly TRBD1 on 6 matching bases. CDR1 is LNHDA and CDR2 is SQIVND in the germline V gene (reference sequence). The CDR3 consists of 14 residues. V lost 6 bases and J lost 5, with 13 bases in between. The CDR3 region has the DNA TGTGCCAGTAGACAGGGAGATCGGAATGAAAAACTGTTTTTT. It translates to CASRQGDRNEKLFF. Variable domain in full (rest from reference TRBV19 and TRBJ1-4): DGGITQSPKYLFRKEGQNVTLSCEQNLNHDAMYWYRQDPGQGLRLIYYSQIVNDFQKGDIAEGYSVSREKKESFPLTVTSAQKNPTAFYLCASRQGDRNEKLFFGSGTQLSVL.

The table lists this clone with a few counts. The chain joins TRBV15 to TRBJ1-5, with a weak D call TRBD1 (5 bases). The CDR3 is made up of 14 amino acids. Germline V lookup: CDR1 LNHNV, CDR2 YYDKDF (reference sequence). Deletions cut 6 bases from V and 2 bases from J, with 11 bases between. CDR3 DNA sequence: TGTGCCACCAGACCATCGGGGGGCAATCAGCCCCAGCATTTT. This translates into CATRPSGGNQPQHF.

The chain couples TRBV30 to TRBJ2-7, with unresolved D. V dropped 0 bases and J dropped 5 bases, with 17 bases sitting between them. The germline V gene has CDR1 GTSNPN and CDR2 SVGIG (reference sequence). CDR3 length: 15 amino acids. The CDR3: CAWSVPAQVSNEQYF. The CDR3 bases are TGTGCCTGGAGTGTCCCCGCGCAGGTATCCAACGAGCAGTACTTC.

CDR3 protein: CAWSARGPSTDTQYF. In DNA form, the CDR3 reads TGTGCCTGGAGTGCACGGGGGCCCAGCACAGATACGCAGTATTTT. The chain employs TRBV30 and TRBJ2-3; the D call may be TRBD1 or TRBD2 (6 bases each). The V end lost 1 base, the J end lost 0 bases, and 11 bases lay between the germline ends. The germline CDR1 and CDR2 sequences are GTSNPN and SVGIG (reference sequence). The CDR3 runs to 15 residues.

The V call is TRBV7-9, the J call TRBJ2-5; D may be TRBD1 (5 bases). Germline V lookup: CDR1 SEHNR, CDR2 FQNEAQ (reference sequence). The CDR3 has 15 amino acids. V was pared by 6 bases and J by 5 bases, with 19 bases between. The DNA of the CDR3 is TGTGCCAGCAGACCCCCGGACACCAGTCGGGAGACCCAGTACTTC. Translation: CASRPPDTSRETQYF.

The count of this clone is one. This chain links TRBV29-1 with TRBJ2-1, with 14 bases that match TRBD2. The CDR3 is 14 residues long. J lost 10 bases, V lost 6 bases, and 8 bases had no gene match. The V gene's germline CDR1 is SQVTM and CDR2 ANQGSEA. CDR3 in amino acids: CSVTTSGRAREQFF. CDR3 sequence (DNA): TGCAGCGTCACGACTAGCGGGAGGGCCAGGGAGCAGTTCTTC.

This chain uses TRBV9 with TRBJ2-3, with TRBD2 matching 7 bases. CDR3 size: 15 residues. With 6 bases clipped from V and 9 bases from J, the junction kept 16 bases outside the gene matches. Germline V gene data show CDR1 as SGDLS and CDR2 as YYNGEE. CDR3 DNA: TGTGCCAGCACCGAGAGCGGGGTAGGCCCTGGGACGCAGTATTTT. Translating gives CASTESGVGPGTQYF.

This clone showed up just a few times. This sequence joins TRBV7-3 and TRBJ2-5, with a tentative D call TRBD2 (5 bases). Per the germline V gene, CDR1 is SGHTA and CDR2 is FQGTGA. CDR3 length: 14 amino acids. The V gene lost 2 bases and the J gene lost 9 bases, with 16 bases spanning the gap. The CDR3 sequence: CASSLYRNAGAQYF. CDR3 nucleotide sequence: TGTGCCAGCAGCTTATATCGCAACGCCGGGGCCCAGTACTTC.

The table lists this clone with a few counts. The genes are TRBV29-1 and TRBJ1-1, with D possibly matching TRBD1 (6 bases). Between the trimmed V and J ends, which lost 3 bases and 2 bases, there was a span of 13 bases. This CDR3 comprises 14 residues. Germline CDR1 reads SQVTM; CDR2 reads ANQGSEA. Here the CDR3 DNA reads TGCAGCGTTGACAGGGAGGGGGAAAACACTGAAGCTTTCTTT. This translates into CSVDREGENTEAFF.